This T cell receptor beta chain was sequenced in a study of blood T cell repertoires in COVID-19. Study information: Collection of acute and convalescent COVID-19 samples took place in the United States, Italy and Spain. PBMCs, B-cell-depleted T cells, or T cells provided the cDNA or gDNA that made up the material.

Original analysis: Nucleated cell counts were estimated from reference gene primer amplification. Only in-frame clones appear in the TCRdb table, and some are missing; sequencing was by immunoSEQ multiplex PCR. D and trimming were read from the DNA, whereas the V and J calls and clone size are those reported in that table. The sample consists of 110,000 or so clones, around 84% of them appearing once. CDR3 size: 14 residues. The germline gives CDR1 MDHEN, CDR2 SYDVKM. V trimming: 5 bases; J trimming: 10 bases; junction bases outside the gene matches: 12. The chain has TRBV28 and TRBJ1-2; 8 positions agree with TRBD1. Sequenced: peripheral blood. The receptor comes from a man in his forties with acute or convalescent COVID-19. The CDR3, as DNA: TGTGCCAGCAGTAGGAGCGACAGGGGCCATGACTACACCTTC. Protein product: CASSRSDRGHDYTF.